This TCR beta chain is drawn from a study of blood T cells in healthy people across ages. Primed by a sample-barcoded 5' primer and a J-beta primer mix, a second PCR proceeded for about 6 to 11 cycles. TCRdb redid the calling of the 5' RACE reads with MiXCR, one entry per CDR3 protein. The table lists more than 600,000 distinct CDR3 sequences, roughly 25% of them singletons, with around 9.2% in the top ten. Losses at the gene ends were 4 bases for V and 5 bases for J; bases not matched to a gene: 6. The CDR3 covers 13 residues. Germline lookup yields CDR1 SQVTM and CDR2 ANQGSEA. This clonotype has just a few counts. The data also belong to a second study, concerning T cells of mothers and their children.

The clonotype originates from a boy aged 5 to 17 in good health. The chain couples TRBV29-1 to TRBJ2-7; TRBD1 aligns across 9 bases. Material: blood. The CDR3 sequence is CSVGGDRVHEQYF. The CDR3 nucleotides read TGCAGCGTTGGGGGGGACAGGGTTCACGAGCAGTACTTC.